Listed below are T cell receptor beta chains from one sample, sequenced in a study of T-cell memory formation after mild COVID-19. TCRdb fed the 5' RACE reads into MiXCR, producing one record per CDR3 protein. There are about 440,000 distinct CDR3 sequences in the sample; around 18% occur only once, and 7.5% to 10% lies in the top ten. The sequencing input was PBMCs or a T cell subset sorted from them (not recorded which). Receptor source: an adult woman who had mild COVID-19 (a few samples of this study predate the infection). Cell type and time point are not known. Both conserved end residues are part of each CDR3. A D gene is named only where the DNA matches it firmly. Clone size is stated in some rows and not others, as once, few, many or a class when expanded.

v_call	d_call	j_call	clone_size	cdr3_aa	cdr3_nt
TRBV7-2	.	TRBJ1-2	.	CASSFSRGRNYGYTF	TGTGCCAGCAGCTTTTCCCGTGGAAGGAACTATGGCTACACCTTC
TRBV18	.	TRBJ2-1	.	CASSPQVGGYNEQFF	TGTGCCAGCTCACCACAAGTGGGAGGATACAATGAGCAGTTCTTC
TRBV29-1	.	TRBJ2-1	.	CSVADSGGNNEQFF	TGCAGCGTTGCCGATAGCGGAGGAAATAATGAGCAGTTCTTC
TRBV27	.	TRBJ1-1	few	CASSLWPGNTEAFF	TGTGCCAGCAGTTTATGGCCCGGGAACACTGAAGCTTTCTTT
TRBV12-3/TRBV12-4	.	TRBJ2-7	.	CASSLPPRASATIGQYF	TGTGCCAGCAGTCTTCCCCCAAGGGCTAGCGCCACCATAGGGCAGTACTTC
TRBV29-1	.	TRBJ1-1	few	CSAGDGTTEAFF	TGCAGCGCTGGGGACGGTACTACTGAAGCTTTCTTT
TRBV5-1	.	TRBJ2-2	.	CASSLRLGSKSGELFF	TGCGCCAGCAGCTTGAGGCTGGGCTCGAAGTCCGGGGAGCTGTTTTTT
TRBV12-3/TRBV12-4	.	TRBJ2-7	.	CASMISGPAIPYEQYF	TGTGCCAGCATGATTTCCGGGCCCGCGATTCCCTACGAGCAGTACTTC
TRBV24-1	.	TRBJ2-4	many	CATSDNGHAKNIQYF	TGTGCCACCAGTGACAACGGACACGCCAAAAACATTCAGTACTTC
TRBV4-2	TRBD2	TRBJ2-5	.	CASSGLEETQYF	TGTGCCAGCAGCGGACTAGAGGAGACCCAGTACTTC
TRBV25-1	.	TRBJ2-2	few	CASSVAAGELFF	TGTGCCAGCAGTGTAGCCGCCGGGGAGCTGTTTTTT
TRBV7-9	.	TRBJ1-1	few	CASSAKTATFF	TGTGCCAGCAGCGCCAAGACAGCGACTTTCTTT
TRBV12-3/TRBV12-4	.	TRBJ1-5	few	CASSRDGPQHF	TGTGCCAGCAGTCGGGACGGACCCCAGCATTTT
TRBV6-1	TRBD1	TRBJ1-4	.	CASRTGGANEKLFF	TGTGCCAGCAGGACAGGGGGGGCTAATGAAAAACTGTTTTTT
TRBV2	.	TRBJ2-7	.	CASSEWGSSYEQYF	TGTGCCAGCAGTGAATGGGGCAGTTCCTACGAGCAGTACTTC
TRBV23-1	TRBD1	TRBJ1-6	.	CASSLRQGANSPLHF	TGCGCCAGCAGTCTGCGACAGGGGGCTAATTCACCCCTCCACTTT
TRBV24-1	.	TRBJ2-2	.	CATSDSRPHTGELFF	TGTGCCACCAGTGATTCGCGACCTCACACCGGGGAGCTGTTTTTT
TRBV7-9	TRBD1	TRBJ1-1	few	CASSLALQGYTEAFF	TGTGCCAGCAGCTTAGCTTTACAGGGGTACACTGAAGCTTTCTTT
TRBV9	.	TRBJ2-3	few	CASSGISGQYF	TGTGCCAGCAGCGGAATATCGGGGCAGTATTTT
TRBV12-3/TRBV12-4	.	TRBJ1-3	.	CASGGVENTIYF	TGTGCCAGCGGAGGGGTGGAAAACACCATATATTTT
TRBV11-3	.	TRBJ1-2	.	CASSSPDNYGYTF	TGTGCCAGCAGCTCGCCCGATAACTATGGCTACACCTTC
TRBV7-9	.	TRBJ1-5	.	CASSETGGQPQHF	TGTGCCAGCAGCGAGACCGGTGGCCAGCCCCAGCATTTT
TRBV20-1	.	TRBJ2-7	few	CSAVTPGAVSYEQYF	TGCAGTGCCGTCACCCCCGGGGCCGTCTCCTACGAGCAGTACTTC
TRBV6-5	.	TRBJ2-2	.	CASSYPSSGFQGTGELFF	TGTGCCAGCAGTTACCCTAGTTCGGGCTTCCAGGGGACCGGGGAGCTGTTTTTT
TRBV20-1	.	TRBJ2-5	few	CSASLRLGEETQYF	TGCAGTGCTAGTCTAAGGCTAGGGGAAGAGACCCAGTACTTC
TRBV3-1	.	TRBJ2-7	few	CASSQGEGLTLPYEQYF	TGTGCCAGCAGCCAAGGCGAGGGACTTACACTTCCCTACGAGCAGTACTTC
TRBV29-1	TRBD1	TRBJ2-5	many	CSTGQGQETQYF	TGCAGCACTGGACAGGGCCAAGAGACCCAGTACTTC
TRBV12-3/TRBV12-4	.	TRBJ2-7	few	CASREAGAGREQYF	TGTGCCAGCAGAGAGGCAGGGGCTGGGAGAGAGCAGTACTTC
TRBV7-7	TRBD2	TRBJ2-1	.	CASSLAGSGAPYNEQFF	TGTGCTAGCAGCTTAGCGGGATCAGGGGCGCCCTACAATGAGCAGTTCTTC
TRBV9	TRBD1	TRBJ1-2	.	CASSVTGGRGYGYTF	TGTGCCAGCAGCGTCACAGGGGGCAGGGGTTATGGCTACACCTTC
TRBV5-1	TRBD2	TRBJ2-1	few	CASSLAGTSGTYEQFF	TGCGCCAGCAGCTTGGCTGGGACTAGCGGGACCTATGAGCAGTTCTTC
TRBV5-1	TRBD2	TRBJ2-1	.	CASTFLAGVYNEQFF	TGCGCCAGCACCTTCCTAGCGGGAGTTTACAATGAGCAGTTCTTC
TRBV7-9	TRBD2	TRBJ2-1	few	CASSFAWTSGGNNEQFF	TGTGCCAGCAGCTTCGCCTGGACTAGCGGGGGAAACAATGAGCAGTTCTTC
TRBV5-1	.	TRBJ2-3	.	CASREDGSSTDTQYF	TGCGCCAGCAGGGAAGACGGATCTAGCACAGATACGCAGTATTTT
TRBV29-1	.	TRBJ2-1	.	CSVGPIRYNEQFF	TGCAGCGTCGGTCCTATCCGCTACAATGAGCAGTTCTTC
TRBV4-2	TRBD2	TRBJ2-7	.	CASSQGTSESYEQYF	TGTGCCAGCAGCCAGGGGACTAGCGAGTCCTACGAGCAGTACTTC
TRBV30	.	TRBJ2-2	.	CAWSDTGPNTGELFF	TGTGCCTGGAGTGATACAGGTCCGAACACCGGGGAGCTGTTTTTT
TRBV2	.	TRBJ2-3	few	CASSGDRIAESTDTQYF	TGTGCCAGCAGCGGGGACAGAATAGCGGAAAGCACAGATACGCAGTATTTT
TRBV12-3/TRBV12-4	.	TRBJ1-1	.	CASSFGPGAEAFF	TGTGCCAGCAGTTTCGGGCCCGGGGCCGAAGCTTTCTTT
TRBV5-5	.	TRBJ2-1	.	CASSLVVAFSYNEQFF	TGTGCCAGCAGCTTGGTAGTTGCATTCTCCTACAATGAGCAGTTCTTC
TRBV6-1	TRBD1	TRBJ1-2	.	CASSEGVGQDLHYGYTF	TGTGCCAGCAGTGAAGGGGTGGGACAGGACCTCCACTATGGCTACACCTTC
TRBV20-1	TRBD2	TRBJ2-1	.	CSARPPAGGNNEQFF	TGCAGTGCTAGGCCCCCAGCGGGAGGGAACAATGAGCAGTTCTTC
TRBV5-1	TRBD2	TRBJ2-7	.	CASRRTSGGPPAYEQYF	TGCGCCAGCAGGAGGACTAGCGGGGGCCCCCCTGCCTACGAGCAGTACTTC
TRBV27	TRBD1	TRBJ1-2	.	CASSPQGQGPRGYTF	TGTGCCAGCAGTCCACAAGGACAGGGGCCGAGGGGCTACACCTTC
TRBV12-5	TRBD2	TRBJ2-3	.	CASGRPTSGADTQYF	TGTGCTAGTGGTCGACCGACTAGCGGGGCAGATACGCAGTATTTT
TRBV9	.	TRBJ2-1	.	CASSVEGEVKNEQFF	TGTGCCAGCAGCGTAGAGGGAGAGGTGAAGAATGAGCAGTTCTTC
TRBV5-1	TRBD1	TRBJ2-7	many	CASSPWDREMYEQYF	TGCGCCAGCAGCCCGTGGGACAGGGAAATGTACGAGCAGTACTTC
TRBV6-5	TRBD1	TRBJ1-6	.	CASSYSDRVHNSPLHF	TGTGCCAGCAGTTACTCAGACAGGGTTCATAATTCACCCCTCCACTTT
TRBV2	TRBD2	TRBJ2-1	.	CASRRTSGARNEQFF	TGTGCCAGCAGGCGGACTAGTGGGGCTCGCAATGAGCAGTTCTTC
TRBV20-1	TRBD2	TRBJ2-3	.	CSARDILAGVDTQYF	TGCAGTGCTAGAGATATACTAGCGGGGGTGGATACGCAGTATTTT
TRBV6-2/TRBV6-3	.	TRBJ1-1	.	CASSSLHPDKRVEAFF	TGTGCCAGCAGTTCCCTCCACCCGGACAAAAGAGTTGAAGCTTTCTTT
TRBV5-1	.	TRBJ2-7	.	CASSPPRSPAEQYF	TGCGCCAGCAGCCCCCCAAGGTCGCCCGCGGAGCAGTACTTC
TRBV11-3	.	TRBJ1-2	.	CASSLAQIRGYTF	TGTGCCAGCAGCTTAGCACAGATTCGTGGCTACACCTTC
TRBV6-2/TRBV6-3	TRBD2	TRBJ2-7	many	CASRAGAAYEQYF	TGTGCCAGCAGAGCGGGAGCAGCCTACGAGCAGTACTTC
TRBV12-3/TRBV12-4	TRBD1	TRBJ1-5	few	CASRGQGTQPQHF	TGTGCCAGCAGGGGACAGGGGACTCAGCCCCAGCATTTT
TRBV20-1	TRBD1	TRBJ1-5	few	CSAPGQGAPSNQPQHF	TGCAGTGCCCCGGGACAGGGGGCCCCTAGCAATCAGCCCCAGCATTTT
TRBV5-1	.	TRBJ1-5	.	CASSEGGSNQPQHF	TGCGCCAGCAGCGAGGGGGGGTCCAATCAGCCCCAGCATTTT
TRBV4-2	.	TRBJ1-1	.	CASSQTGSGAEAFF	TGTGCCAGCAGCCAAACAGGGTCGGGGGCTGAAGCTTTCTTT